These 16 T cell receptor beta chains came from one sample sequenced in a study of OX40 agonist ivuxolimab in advanced cancers. Sequencing was performed with immunoSEQ multiplex PCR; in TCRdb, only in-frame clones are kept and a portion is missing. In the table there are 55,000 to 90,000 clones, almost 90% of which are singletons. The sample consisted of CD4+ or CD8+ T cells sorted from blood, taken in a trial of the OX40 agonist ivuxolimab. These receptors were collected from an adult with an advanced solid tumor such as melanoma, head and neck, liver or kidney cancer.

The gene calls are TRBV6-6 and TRBJ1-5, with D perhaps TRBD1 (6 bases). CDR1 and CDR2 from the germline V gene are MNHNY and SVGAGI (reference sequence). The CDR3 extends over 14 amino acids. Between the trimmed V and J ends, which lost 6 bases and 5 bases, there was a span of 14 bases. This CDR3 reads CASRNRVLDQPQHF. Written as DNA, the CDR3 is TGTGCCAGCAGAAACAGGGTATTGGATCAGCCCCAGCATTTT.

This rearrangement joins TRBV11-3 to TRBJ1-1; 8 nucleotides align to TRBD1. Germline assignment: CDR1 SGHNT and CDR2 YENEEA. The CDR3 sequence is 14 residues long. V trimming: 5 bases; J trimming: 7 bases; junction bases outside the gene matches: 9. The CDR3 DNA is TGTGCCAGCAGCCGCGGACAGGGTATTTATGAAGCTTTCTTT. Translation: CASSRGQGIYEAFF.

The chain has TRBV7-9 and TRBJ1-3; tentative D call: TRBD1 (5 bases). CDR3 length equals 12 residues. Deletions cut 5 bases from V and 4 bases from J, with 6 bases between. Germline values: CDR1 SEHNR, CDR2 FQNEAQ (reference sequence). For the CDR3, the DNA is TGTGCCAGCAGCAGACAGGGAAACACCATATATTTT. Translating gives CASSRQGNTIYF.

This chain uses TRBV28 with TRBJ2-4; the D gene is possibly TRBD2 (6 bases). This CDR3 is 13 amino acids long. Germline V gene data show CDR1 as MDHEN and CDR2 as SYDVKM. Trimming shortened V by 7 bases and J by 1 base, and 8 bases separated the two germline ends. The CDR3 is CASTGGAKNIQYF. For the CDR3, the DNA is TGTGCCAGCACCGGAGGGGCCAAAAACATTCAGTACTTC. Full variable domain (missing parts from reference TRBV28 and TRBJ2-4): DVKVTQSSRYLVKRTGEKVFLECVQDMDHENMFWYRQDPGLGLRLIYFSYDVKMKEKGDIPEGYSVSREKKERFSLILESASTNQTSMYLCASTGGAKNIQYFGAGTRLSVL.

V and J are TRBV2 and TRBJ1-2, with a tentative D call TRBD1 (5 bases). V was shortened by 8 bases and J by 8 bases, with 21 bases between the two germline ends. The CDR3 has 14 residues. CDR1 and CDR2 (germline): SNHLY, FYNNEI. The CDR3 protein is CASQAGTPGGGYTF. The CDR3 DNA sequence: TGTGCCAGCCAAGCCGGGACCCCCGGCGGCGGCTACACCTTC. The whole variable domain, remainder taken from reference TRBV2 and TRBJ1-2, is EPEVTQTPSHQVTQMGQEVILRCVPISNHLYFYWYRQILGQKVEFLVSFYNNEISEKSEIFDDQFSVERPDGSNFTLKIRSTKLEDSAMYFCASQAGTPGGGYTFGSGTRLTVV.

The rearrangement links TRBV5-4 to TRBJ1-4; no reliable D call. The germline CDR1 and CDR2 sequences are SGHNT and YYREEE (reference sequence). The V gene lost 0 bases and the J gene lost 8 bases, with 11 bases spanning the gap. The CDR3 length is 14 residues. The DNA of the CDR3 is TGTGCCAGCAGCTTGGGAGGGAGAGGGGAAAAACTGTTTTTT. Translation: CASSLGGRGEKLFF.

The rearrangement uses TRBV28 and TRBJ1-6, with 8 positions matching TRBD1. The CDR3 has 16 amino acids. Germline V gene sequence: CDR1 MDHEN, CDR2 SYDVKM. The V and J ends lost 10 bases and 8 bases, in that order; junction bases with no gene match: 16. The CDR3 bases are TGTGCCATCAGCGGGACAGGTGACTCCTGGGATTCACCCCTCCACTTT. It yields the protein CAISGTGDSWDSPLHF.

This rearrangement joins TRBV7-8 to TRBJ2-7, with 8 bases lining up with TRBD1. The CDR3 extends over 15 amino acids. V trimming: 3 bases; J trimming: 4 bases; junction bases outside the gene matches: 8. CDR1 is SGHVS, CDR2 FQNEAQ, per germline. CDR3 DNA sequence: TGTGCCAGCAGCTTTTTGGGGACAGGAGTGTACGAGCAGTACTTC. The encoded protein is CASSFLGTGVYEQYF.

This clone was detected once. The V call is TRBV7-9, the J call TRBJ2-5; 9 bases are shared with TRBD1. Matching the DNA end better, TRBJ2-7 makes the J call doubtful. Per the germline V gene, CDR1 is SEHNR and CDR2 is FQNEAQ (reference sequence). The CDR3 is 15 residues long. Written as DNA, the CDR3 is TGTGCCAGCAGTCACAGGGGGCGTAGCGACTACGAGCAGTACTTC. Its translation: CASSHRGRSDYEQYF.

J is TRBJ2-7 and V is TRBV19; no reliable D call. Germline assignment: CDR1 LNHDA and CDR2 SQIVND (reference sequence). With 3 bases removed from V and 0 bases from J, the gap between germline ends came to 12 bases. This CDR3 contains 15 residues. The CDR3 spells CASSIGSMSSYEQYF. As DNA, the CDR3 is TGTGCCAGTAGTATTGGGTCGATGAGCTCCTACGAGCAGTACTTC. The full variable domain, with the rest looked up from reference TRBV19 and TRBJ2-7, is DGGITQSPKYLFRKEGQNVTLSCEQNLNHDAMYWYRQDPGQGLRLIYYSQIVNDFQKGDIAEGYSVSREKKESFPLTVTSAQKNPTAFYLCASSIGSMSSYEQYFGPGTRLTVT.

The V and J genes are TRBV6-1 and TRBJ1-1, with 12 positions matching TRBD1. There are 14 residues in the CDR3. V gave up 6 bases and J gave up 11 bases; unmatched junction bases: 10. The germline CDR1 and CDR2 sequences are MNHNS and SASEGT. This chain's CDR3 is CASSLPGQGAMAFF. CDR3 sequence (DNA): TGTGCCAGCAGCCTTCCGGGACAGGGGGCGATGGCTTTCTTT.

The gene calls are TRBV28 and TRBJ1-4, with D hard to call. Germline V lookup: CDR1 MDHEN, CDR2 SYDVKM. The CDR3 runs 11 residues. The V end was cut by 3 bases, the J end by 8 bases, with 4 bases between. In DNA form, the CDR3 reads TGTGCCAGCAGTTTCCAGGAAAAACTGTTTTTT. It specifies CASSFQEKLFF.

This chain connects TRBV28 to TRBJ2-7; 9 bases line up with TRBD1. CDR3 size: 16 residues. After removal of 6 bases from V and 0 bases from J, the junction contained 9 bases not matched to a gene. CDR1 and CDR2 from the germline V gene are MDHEN and SYDVKM. The CDR3 nucleotides read TGTGCCAGCAGCTTCTCCGGGACAGGGCTCTCCTACGAGCAGTACTTC. The encoded protein is CASSFSGTGLSYEQYF.

The rearrangement uses TRBV19 and TRBJ2-5; the match to TRBD1 covers 9 bases. J lost 2 bases, V lost 4 bases, and 5 bases had no gene match. This CDR3 has 15 residues. Germline V lookup: CDR1 LNHDA, CDR2 SQIVND (reference sequence). In DNA form, the CDR3 reads TGTGCCAGTAGTAGCCGACAGGGGGTGCAAGAGACCCAGTACTTC. Its translation: CASSSRQGVQETQYF.

This chain joins TRBV28 and TRBJ1-2; D might be TRBD1 (6 bases). This CDR3 comprises 14 residues. The V and J ends lost 6 bases and 4 bases respectively, with 15 bases between them. Germline V gives CDR1 MDHEN, CDR2 SYDVKM. The CDR3 bases are TGTGCCAGCAGCATTGGGGGGGCTGCCTATGGCTACACCTTC. Translation gives CASSIGGAAYGYTF.

The chain is built from TRBV4-1 and TRBJ2-7; D remains ambiguous. The CDR3 is 17 residues long. Per the germline V gene, CDR1 is MGHRA and CDR2 is YSYEKL. The ends were cut back, 0 bases at V and 6 bases at J, with 21 bases in the middle. The CDR3 nucleotides read TGCGCCAGCAGCCAAGATGCCCCTAGACCTCTCCCTCGCGAGCAGTACTTC. Its translation: CASSQDAPRPLPREQYF.